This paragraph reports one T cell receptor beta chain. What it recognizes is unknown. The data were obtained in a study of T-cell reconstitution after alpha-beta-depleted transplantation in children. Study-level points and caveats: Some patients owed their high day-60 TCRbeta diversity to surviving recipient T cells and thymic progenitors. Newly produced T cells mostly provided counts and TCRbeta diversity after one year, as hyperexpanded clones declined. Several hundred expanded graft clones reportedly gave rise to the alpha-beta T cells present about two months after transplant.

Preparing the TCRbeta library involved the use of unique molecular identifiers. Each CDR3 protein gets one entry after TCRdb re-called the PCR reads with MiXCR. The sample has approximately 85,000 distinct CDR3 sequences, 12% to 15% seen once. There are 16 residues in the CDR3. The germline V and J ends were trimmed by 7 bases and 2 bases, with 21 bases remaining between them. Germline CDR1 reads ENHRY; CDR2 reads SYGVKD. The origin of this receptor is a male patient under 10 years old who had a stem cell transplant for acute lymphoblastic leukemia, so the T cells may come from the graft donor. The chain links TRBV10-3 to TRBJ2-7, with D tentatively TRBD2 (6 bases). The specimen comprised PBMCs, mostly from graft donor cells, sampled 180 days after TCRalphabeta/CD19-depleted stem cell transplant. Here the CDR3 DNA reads TGTGCCATCAAGGAAGAGCGGGCGAAAGGGGCCTACGAGCAGTACTTC. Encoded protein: CAIKEERAKGAYEQYF.